Described below is a single TCR beta chain sequence and its context. The germline V gene encodes CDR1 SGHRS and CDR2 YFSETQ. Trimming took 0 bases from V and 2 from J, leaving 7 bases between them. CDR3 size: 14 residues. The data originate from a study of cytomegalovirus exposure and HLA in healthy donors. Researchers ran the PCR with 60 Vbeta and 13 Jbeta primers. Sequencing was performed with immunoSEQ multiplex PCR; in TCRdb, only in-frame clones are kept and a portion is missing. The sample yields over 150,000 clones, roughly 80% seen once. Source material: PBMCs. The receptor was isolated from a woman aged 40 to 49 in good health and CMV-seronegative. The chain employs TRBV5-1 and TRBJ2-3, with a possible D match to TRBD1 (5 bases). CDR3 residues: CASSLATDTDTQYF. In nucleotides, the CDR3 is TGCGCCAGCAGCTTGGCGACAGACACAGATACGCAGTATTTT.